These 23 T cell receptor beta chains share one sample of origin, sequenced in a study of cytomegalovirus exposure and HLA in healthy donors. Primers included in the PCR were 60 Vbeta and 13 Jbeta primers. The repertoire was sequenced with immunoSEQ multiplex PCR; TCRdb's copy has only in-frame clones and lacks some. The table has about 110,000 clones, about 79% seen once; the top ten hold 2.5% to 3%. The sequenced sample was PBMCs. The receptors originated from a woman aged 18-35 years in good health and CMV-seropositive.

This chain connects TRBV2 to TRBJ2-7; tentative D call: TRBD2 (5 bases). Trimming took off 1 base at V and 1 base at J, with 14 bases between the two ends. The length of the CDR3 is 16 residues. The germline gives CDR1 SNHLY, CDR2 FYNNEI. CDR3 amino acids: CASSEGGDVGSYEQYF. The CDR3 DNA is TGTGCCAGCAGTGAAGGGGGAGATGTCGGTTCCTACGAGCAGTACTTC. The whole variable domain, filled in from reference TRBV2 and TRBJ2-7, reads EPEVTQTPSHQVTQMGQEVILRCVPISNHLYFYWYRQILGQKVEFLVSFYNNEISEKSEIFDDQFSVERPDGSNFTLKIRSTKLEDSAMYFCASSEGGDVGSYEQYFGPGTRLTVT.

The chain carries TRBV19 and TRBJ2-4; D remains ambiguous. The CDR3 totals 17 residues. V was trimmed by 5 bases and J by 0 bases, leaving 17 bases between them. In germline, CDR1 is LNHDA, CDR2 SQIVND (reference sequence). In DNA form, the CDR3 reads TGTGCCAGTAGTCTCTTCGTAGAACTCCTAGCCAAAAACATTCAGTACTTC. Amino acid sequence: CASSLFVELLAKNIQYF.

The V call is TRBV6-1, the J call TRBJ1-4; 8 nucleotides match TRBD1. CDR1 is MNHNS and CDR2 is SASEGT in the germline V gene. The CDR3 totals 14 residues. With 3 bases clipped from V and 10 bases from J, the junction kept 7 bases outside the gene matches. The CDR3 region has the DNA TGTGCCAGCAGTGACAGGGGGCGAAAGGGAAAACTGTTTTTT. Its protein is CASSDRGRKGKLFF.

This clone was found a few times. The gene calls are TRBV9 and TRBJ2-5; the D gene is possibly TRBD2 (7 bases). The J call is in doubt because the DNA end fits TRBJ2-7 better. CDR3 length: 15 residues. CDR1 is SGDLS and CDR2 is YYNGEE in the germline V gene. The CDR3 protein is CASSVALADSYEQYF. CDR3 DNA: TGTGCCAGCAGCGTAGCCCTAGCGGACAGCTACGAGCAGTACTTC.

The chain carries TRBV6-5 and TRBJ2-5; 7 nucleotides match TRBD1. The ends lost 6 bases at V and 8 bases at J; junction bases unmatched: 12. CDR1 and CDR2 from the germline V gene are MNHEY and SVGAGI. The CDR3 sequence is 14 residues long. Here the CDR3 DNA reads TGTGCCAGCAGCCCGGGACAGCCACGCGAAACCCAGTACTTC. It encodes CASSPGQPRETQYF.

The chain is built from TRBV5-1 and TRBJ1-2; 7 nucleotides agree with TRBD1. Germline V gene sequence: CDR1 SGHRS, CDR2 YFSETQ. This CDR3 is 15 amino acids long. V was clipped by 4 bases and J by 6 bases; unmatched bases: 12. The CDR3 protein is CASSRRDRAENGYTF. DNA of the CDR3: TGCGCCAGCAGCCGACGCGACAGGGCGGAAAATGGCTACACCTTC.

The chain uses TRBV19 and TRBJ1-1, with D uncertain. CDR1 LNHDA and CDR2 SQIVND come from the germline V gene (reference sequence). The CDR3 contains 14 residues. The ends were cut back, 9 bases at V and 4 bases at J, with 18 bases in the middle. The CDR3 region has the DNA TGTGCCAGCTTCCCGCCGGGTGGGAGCACTGAAGCTTTCTTT. Translated: CASFPPGGSTEAFF. The full variable domain, in which reference TRBV19 and TRBJ1-1 provide the parts outside the CDR3, is DGGITQSPKYLFRKEGQNVTLSCEQNLNHDAMYWYRQDPGQGLRLIYYSQIVNDFQKGDIAEGYSVSREKKESFPLTVTSAQKNPTAFYLCASFPPGGSTEAFFGQGTRLTVV.

Here the CDR3 reads CASSSVEGRAAFF. CDR3 bases: TGTGCCAGCAGTTCAGTGGAGGGACGAGCGGCTTTCTTT. This chain joins TRBV6-5 and TRBJ1-1, with a possible D match to TRBD1 (5 bases). This CDR3 is built from 13 residues. Germline CDR1 MNHEY, CDR2 SVGAGI. Trimming shortened V by 4 bases and J by 11 bases, and 17 bases separated the two germline ends.

This rearrangement joins TRBV9 to TRBJ2-3; possibly TRBD2 for D (5 bases). CDR3 length equals 14 residues. V was cut by 3 bases and J by 2 bases, with 10 bases left in between. The V gene's germline CDR1 is SGDLS and CDR2 YYNGEE. As DNA, the CDR3 is TGTGCCAGCAGCGATCACGGGGTCACAGATACGCAGTATTTT. Protein: CASSDHGVTDTQYF.

The chain carries TRBV30 and TRBJ1-2, with D tentatively TRBD1 (6 bases). Germline CDR1 and CDR2: GTSNPN and SVGIG (reference sequence). The CDR3 loop spans 12 amino acids. V was pared by 5 bases and J by 2 bases, with 9 bases between. CDR3 region: CAWGQSNYGYTF. CDR3 DNA sequence: TGTGCCTGGGGACAGTCCAACTATGGCTACACCTTC.

The J gene is TRBJ1-4, the V gene TRBV30, with D uncertain. Trimming cost V 4 bases and J 7 bases, with 19 bases left between them. The CDR3 consists of 15 residues. Germline-derived CDR1 and CDR2 are GTSNPN and SVGIG (reference sequence). The CDR3 nucleotides read TGTGCCTGGACAATACCGGGAGGCACCCGTGAAAAACTGTTTTTT. It specifies CAWTIPGGTREKLFF. The full variable domain, its missing parts supplied by reference TRBV30 and TRBJ1-4, is SQTIHQWPATLVQPVGSPLSLECTVEGTSNPNLYWYRQAAGRGLQLLFYSVGIGQISSEVPQNLSASRPQDRQFILSSKKLLLSDSGFYLCAWTIPGGTREKLFFGSGTQLSVL.

V gene TRBV11-3 combines with J gene TRBJ2-3; 12 bases are a match to TRBD2. The trim removed 5 bases at V and 2 bases at J, leaving 5 bases unmatched. This CDR3 has 16 residues. Germline CDR1 reads SGHNT; CDR2 reads YENEEA. The CDR3 DNA sequence: TGTGCCAGCAGCACCTGGACTAGCGGGACCACAGATACGCAGTATTTT. Amino acids: CASSTWTSGTTDTQYF.

This clone was seen only a few times. Compared with germline, one end of the junction differs, possibly owing to a read error. CDR3 region: CASRLTPGTDEQFF. In DNA form, the CDR3 reads TGCGCCAGCCGCTTAACCCCCGGGACAGATGAGCAGTTCTTC. The chain recombines TRBV5-1 with TRBJ2-1; 7 nucleotides line up with TRBD1. In germline, CDR1 is SGHRS, CDR2 YFSETQ. CDR3 size: 14 residues. Using reference TRBV5-1 and TRBJ2-1 for the parts outside the CDR3, the full variable domain is KAGVTQTPRYLIKTRGQQVTLSCSPISGHRSVSWYQQTPGQGLQFLFEYFSETQRNKGNFPGRFSGRQFSNSRSEMNVSTLELGDSALYLCASRLTPGTDEQFFGPGTRLTVL.

The chain joins TRBV10-3 to TRBJ2-3, with D possibly matching TRBD2 (5 bases). Germline loops: CDR1 ENHRY, CDR2 SYGVKD. The CDR3 contains 13 residues. Trimming took 7 bases from V and 0 from J, leaving 8 bases between them. The CDR3 is CAIMGASTDTQYF. The CDR3 DNA sequence: TGTGCCATCATGGGAGCGAGCACAGATACGCAGTATTTT.

V is TRBV30 and J is TRBJ1-3; D is possibly TRBD1 (5 bases). V lost 3 bases, J lost 9 bases, and 21 bases lay in between. The CDR3 has 15 amino acids. Germline CDR1 reads GTSNPN; CDR2 reads SVGIG (reference sequence). This chain's CDR3 is CAWSQTQAGRGTIYF. In DNA, the CDR3 is TGTGCCTGGAGCCAAACCCAGGCAGGGCGGGGCACCATATATTTT.

The chain uses TRBV28 and TRBJ1-5; D is unresolved. The V end was cut by 3 bases, the J end by 3 bases, with 9 bases between. This CDR3 comprises 14 residues. The germline gives CDR1 MDHEN, CDR2 SYDVKM. DNA of the CDR3: TGTGCCAGCAGTTTGAGTAGTACCAATCAGCCCCAGCATTTT. Its translation: CASSLSSTNQPQHF.

This sequence joins TRBV28 and TRBJ2-1; 12 bases agree with TRBD2. The ends lost 5 bases at V and 12 bases at J; junction bases unmatched: 11. The germline gives CDR1 MDHEN, CDR2 SYDVKM. The CDR3 length is 15 residues. The CDR3 coding sequence is TGTGCCAGCAGTCTTGCGGGACTAGCGGGCACGGGGCAGTTCTTC. Its protein product is CASSLAGLAGTGQFF. Based on the CDR3 plus reference TRBV28 and TRBJ2-1, the full variable domain is DVKVTQSSRYLVKRTGEKVFLECVQDMDHENMFWYRQDPGLGLRLIYFSYDVKMKEKGDIPEGYSVSREKKERFSLILESASTNQTSMYLCASSLAGLAGTGQFFGPGTRLTVL.

This rearrangement joins TRBV6-5 to TRBJ1-2; 10 bases map to TRBD1. Losses at the gene ends were 7 bases for V and 3 bases for J; bases not matched to a gene: 5. The CDR3 sequence is 14 residues long. Looked up from germline, CDR1 is MNHEY and CDR2 is SVGAGI. CDR3 DNA: TGTGCCAGCACCAGAGGACAGGGGGACTATGGCTACACCTTC. This sequence encodes CASTRGQGDYGYTF.

The chain is built from TRBV6-1 and TRBJ2-3; 10 nucleotides line up with TRBD1. The CDR3 covers 14 residues. V was pared by 6 bases and J by 2 bases, with 2 bases of the junction left unmatched. Germline loops: CDR1 MNHNS, CDR2 SASEGT. CDR3 residues: CASRDRGNTDTQYF. The CDR3 coding sequence is TGTGCCAGCAGGGACAGGGGGAACACAGATACGCAGTATTTT.

The CDR3 is CAWSLDRANTEAFF. Here the CDR3 DNA reads TGTGCCTGGAGCCTTGACAGGGCGAACACTGAAGCTTTCTTT. V gene TRBV30 combines with J gene TRBJ1-1, with 7 positions matching TRBD1. CDR1 GTSNPN and CDR2 SVGIG come from the germline V gene (reference sequence). J was trimmed by 1 base and V by 3 bases; bases with no gene match: 5. The CDR3 loop spans 14 amino acids.

The chain carries TRBV4-1 and TRBJ2-2; a weak D match, TRBD2 (7 bases). There are 16 residues in the CDR3. CDR1 and CDR2 from the germline V gene are MGHRA and YSYEKL. V gave up 4 bases and J gave up 1 base, with 13 bases separating them. The CDR3 loop is CASSLGAGENTGELFF. The DNA for the CDR3 is TGCGCCAGCAGCCTGGGGGCGGGAGAGAACACCGGGGAGCTGTTTTTT.

The CDR3 DNA sequence: TGTGCCAGCAGCTCCGGGACTACGAGAGGAAGTACGCAGTATTTT. Its protein product is CASSSGTTRGSTQYF. The chain employs TRBV27 and TRBJ2-3; 7 nucleotides match TRBD2. From germline, CDR1 is MNHEY and CDR2 SMNVEV (reference sequence). The CDR3 is 15 residues long. After removal of 6 bases from V and 8 bases from J, the junction contained 14 bases not matched to a gene.

The V and J genes are TRBV6-5 and TRBJ2-1, with 7 nucleotides matching TRBD2. The CDR3 is 14 amino acids. The junction had 2 bases not matched to a gene; V was cut back by 6 bases and J by 0 bases. Looked up from germline, CDR1 is MNHEY and CDR2 is SVGAGI. The CDR3 DNA sequence: TGTGCCAGCAGGCGGGGGATCTCCTACAATGAGCAGTTCTTC. This sequence encodes CASRRGISYNEQFF.